This T cell receptor (beta chain) was sequenced during a study of cytotoxic CD8 clonotypes in ibrutinib-treated CLL. General study results and limits: At progression, clonality fell back toward baseline after rising at ibrutinib response. Patients had baseline clonality above age-matched healthy donors, and this clonality moved with circulating CD8+ T-cell counts.

Of note for this clone: Its cognate antigen is unknown.

TCRdb's copy holds only in-frame clones and misses some; the assay was immunoSEQ multiplex PCR. The sample lists 130,000 or so clones, less than 90% occurring once. Between the trimmed V and J ends, which lost 2 bases and 12 bases, there was a span of 11 bases. Germline CDR1 is MNHEY and CDR2 is SVGAGI. This CDR3 spans 13 amino acids. The sequence was collected from a human donor with chronic lymphocytic leukemia. Sequencing used PBMCs, obtained after 24 months of ibrutinib treatment. The chain combines TRBV6-5 with TRBJ1-6; no clear D gene. CDR3 coding DNA: TGTGCCAGCAGTTACCGGTGGCCCCAACCCCTCCACTTT. This encodes CASSYRWPQPLHF.